This TCR beta chain came from a study of post-analysis software for immune sequencing data (dated by TCRdb to the mid-2010s). For the wider study: Disease courses on record covered relapsing-remitting, secondary progressive and progressive-relapsing multiple sclerosis, though some patients had no subtype annotation. The multiple sclerosis patient repertoires were compared with approximately 11 previously published healthy control repertoires from donors aged about 6 to 26 years. A subset of samples was prepared in parallel using single-end sample barcoding, then pooled and co-amplified after Illumina adapter ligation.

Broad study findings and their caveats: Several TRBV segments, including TRBV5-6, TRBV5-1 and TRBV20-1, were significantly more frequent in patients than controls. When samples were clustered directly using the F measure, samples prepared in the same batch co-clustered strongly, which prompted a batch-effect correction. The multiple sclerosis patient group was slightly younger than the control group. Compared with controls, multiple sclerosis patients had significantly lower normalized Chao1 diversity, a finding suggesting substantial peripheral T-cell clonal expansion.

As to this clonotype: There is no known antigen for this receptor. Base quality data are lacking; no much larger clone is found one base away.

Library preparation used PCR. Sequencing took place on an Illumina HiSeq 2500. To reduce PCR and sequencing biases, unique molecular identifiers were incorporated into the TCR beta cDNA libraries. Every 1 to 10 million input T cells yielded 500,000 or so cDNA molecules, meaning each molecule approximated one T cell. The patient libraries were prepared and sequenced with the same protocol used for the earlier healthy control dataset. Within a given batch, samples were prepared together, multiplexed and sequenced on the same HiSeq lane. Turning to the authors' computational methods: MIGEC handled the raw barcoded reads, throwing out single-read molecular identifier groups before consensus assembly and CDR3 extraction. Clonotype tables were post-analysed with VDJtools, normalizing diversity by down-sampling all datasets to the smallest sample size. To correct batch-related cross-sample contamination, repertoire overlap clustering matched CDR3 amino acid sequences but not nucleotide sequences. TCRdb reprocessing: public reads trimmed at Q25 with fastp, clones called with MiXCR, in-frame beta chains kept. Under each unique CDR3 protein, matching rows form one entry showing the most common genes and DNA. The V and J calls reflect TCRdb's pipeline rather than the authors' work. The sample table contains around 770,000 distinct CDR3 sequences; only one count was recorded for around 46% of them. In total, the top ten clones hold 4% to 5% of the sample.

TCR beta repertoires were profiled from peripheral blood of under 15 young patients with multiple sclerosis to demonstrate the VDJtools post-analysis software. The multiple sclerosis patients were children and adolescents ranging in age from roughly 6 to 16 years. Including the terminal cysteine and phenylalanine, the CDR3 comprises 15 residues. Only CDR3 DNA is held: 45 bases, read in frame from base 1. CDR1 and CDR2, looked up from the germline V gene (reference sequence), are MNHNY and SVGAGI. V and J are truncated by 5 bases and 5 bases respectively, leaving an intervening sequence of 18 bases. The TCR sequence derives from a girl aged 5 to 17 with multiple sclerosis. The chain links TRBV6-6 with TRBJ1-1; TRBD1 could be the D gene, as 6 bases match. Sequencing used blood. CDR3 reads: CASSRSGDRKTEAFF. The DNA sequence is TGTGCCAGCAGTCGTTCCGGTGACAGGAAGACTGAAGCTTTCTTT.